This T cell receptor (beta chain) came from a study of blood T cell repertoires in COVID-19 (dated by TCRdb to about 2020). About the full investigation: The collaborator samples originated in the United States, Italy and Spain and spanned the acute and convalescent phases of COVID-19. The prospective study material was composed of cDNA or gDNA derived from T cells, B-cell-depleted T cells, or PBMCs. The repertoires were released in a freely available public database intended as a resource for research on the immune response to SARS-CoV-2. The sample metadata nearly always contained a de-identified subject ID, COVID-19 status, age in years and sex. The dataset comprised deeply sampled blood TCRbeta repertoires from subjects exposed to, actively infected with, or recovered from COVID-19. Where HLA class I and class II types were available, the types were taken from metadata supplied by the sample provider, not from assay-based typing. The samples were drawn from the first 160 participants of the ongoing ImmuneRACE study and from about 1,200 subjects provided by 6 global collaborators.

Findings and caveats that apply to the study as a whole: Clinical and demographic metadata were provided uncurated, with the amount varying by source and participant.

Of note for this clone: The antigen this receptor binds is unknown. No base quality values were provided; no much bigger clone lies one nucleotide off.

Cut back by 1 base and 0 bases, the V and J ends lie 8 bases apart. CDR1 and CDR2 were assigned from the germline V gene (reference sequence) as LGHDT and YNNKEL. The CDR3 starts with the cysteine, ends with the phenylalanine, and has 15 residues. Only the CDR3 region is kept as DNA, spanning 45 bases read in frame from base 1. One collaborating source in Seattle enrolled patients during active infection and followed them longitudinally through the course of disease. Whole blood was collected in K2EDTA tubes by collaborating institutions according to the institutions' own protocols. For TCRbeta analysis, collaborator samples were shipped as frozen whole blood, as isolated PBMCs, or as DNA extracted from either sample type. TCRbeta CDR3 regions were amplified from genomic DNA using the immunoSEQ Assay, a bias-controlled multiplex PCR. Processing in the source paper ran as follows. The number of nucleated cells in each sample was estimated by amplification of reference gene primers within the assay. To quantify the absolute abundance of each unique TCRbeta CDR3 rearrangement, sequence reads were collapsed and filtered. For each sample, productive Simpson clonality was calculated as the square root of Simpson's diversity index across productive rearrangements. TCRdb obtained this table from immuneACCESS and retained in-frame rearrangements with V and J assigned. These tables miss some clones; where compared with another copy, unresolved V genes account for less than half of the shortfall, and the remainder is unexplained. The DNA gave D and trimming, while V, J and clone size come from that table. Present in this sample are around 460,000 clones, 85% to 90% of which were seen just once. The top ten hold less than 0.95% of the sample.

The sample taken for sequencing was peripheral blood. The receptor chain draws on TRBV3-1 (or the pseudogene TRBV3-2) and TRBJ2-3, and the D gene may be TRBD2, 5 bases matching. The sequence derives from a man younger than 30 with COVID-19, enrolled during active disease. The nucleotides are TGTGCCAGCAGCCAAGTTCGCGGGAGCACAGATACGCAGTATTTT. Translated, this is CASSQVRGSTDTQYF.